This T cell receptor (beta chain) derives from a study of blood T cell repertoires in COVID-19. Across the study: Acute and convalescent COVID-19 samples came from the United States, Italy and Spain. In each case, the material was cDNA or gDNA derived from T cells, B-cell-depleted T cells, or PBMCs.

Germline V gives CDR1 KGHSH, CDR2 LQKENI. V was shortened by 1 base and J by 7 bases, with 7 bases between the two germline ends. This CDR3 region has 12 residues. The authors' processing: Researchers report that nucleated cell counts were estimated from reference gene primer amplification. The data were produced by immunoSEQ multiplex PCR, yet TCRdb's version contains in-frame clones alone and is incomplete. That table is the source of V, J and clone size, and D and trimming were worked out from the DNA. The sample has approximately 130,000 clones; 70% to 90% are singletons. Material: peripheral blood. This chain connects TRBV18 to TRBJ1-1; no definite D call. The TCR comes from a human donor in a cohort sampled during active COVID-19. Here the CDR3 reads CASSPQEGEAFF. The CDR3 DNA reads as TGTGCCAGCTCACCACAGGAGGGTGAAGCTTTCTTT.